These 9 T cell receptor beta chains were sequenced from one sample in a study of blood T cell repertoires in COVID-19. Clones were sequenced by immunoSEQ multiplex PCR, and TCRdb holds only the in-frame ones, with some missing. The table shows about 36,000 clones, with about nine tenths occurring only once. The sequenced sample was peripheral blood. The receptors stem from a human donor in a cohort sampled during active COVID-19.

The rearrangement joins TRBV7-5 to TRBJ1-5; the D call TRBD1 from the table was never checked on the DNA. TRBV7-5 constitutes a pseudogene. The CDR3 has 19 amino acids. This chain's CDR3 is CVRSFDRAGFFYSNQPQHF. CDR3 nucleotide sequence: TGTGTCAGAAGCTTTGACAGGGCGGGGTTCTTCTATAGCAATCAGCCCCAGCATTTT.

The chain has TRBV18 and TRBJ2-1, with 7 positions matching TRBD1. The V segment lost 8 bases and the J segment 1 base; nucleotides outside the gene matches: 8. Germline CDR1 KGHSH, CDR2 LQKENI. The CDR3 is 15 amino acids. CDR3 nucleotide sequence: TGTGCCAGCGGACAACAACAGGGGTCCTACAATGAGCAGTTCTTC. Protein sequence: CASGQQQGSYNEQFF.

The genes are TRBV9 and TRBJ2-7, with 7 bases fitting TRBD1. This CDR3 has 14 residues. After removal of 4 bases from V and 5 bases from J, the junction contained 9 bases not matched to a gene. Germline lookup yields CDR1 SGDLS and CDR2 YYNGEE. CDR3 DNA sequence: TGTGCCAGCAGCTTTAGGGGTCAGGGGGACGAGCAGTACTTC. This gives the protein CASSFRGQGDEQYF.

CDR3 sequence: CASSGQADSGNTIYF. In DNA form, the CDR3 reads TGTGCCAGCAGCGGACAGGCCGACTCTGGAAACACCATATATTTT. The J gene is TRBJ1-3, the V gene TRBV9; the D gene is possibly TRBD1 (6 bases). CDR3 length: 15 amino acids. The V gene's germline CDR1 is SGDLS and CDR2 YYNGEE. V lost 3 bases, J lost 0 bases, and 10 bases lay in between. Variable domain in full (rest from reference TRBV9 and TRBJ1-3): DSGVTQTPKHLITATGQRVTLRCSPRSGDLSVYWYQQSLDQGLQFLIQYYNGEERAKGNILERFSAQQFPDLHSELNLSSLELGDSALYFCASSGQADSGNTIYFGEGSWLTVV.

This chain joins TRBV6-5 and TRBJ2-7; D is possibly TRBD2 (5 bases). V dropped 0 bases and J dropped 2 bases, with 11 bases sitting between them. Germline V lookup: CDR1 MNHEY, CDR2 SVGAGI. The CDR3 is 15 residues long. The CDR3 region is CASSYSRGSTYEQYF. The CDR3 nucleotides read TGTGCCAGCAGTTACTCGAGAGGGTCAACCTACGAGCAGTACTTC.

This clone occurred a few times. J is TRBJ1-5 and V is TRBV5-1; perhaps TRBD1 as D (6 bases). Germline values: CDR1 SGHRS, CDR2 YFSETQ. V lost 0 bases and J lost 3, with 13 bases in between. The CDR3 sequence is 16 residues long. CDR3 loop: CASSLGVQGTNQPQHF. The CDR3 DNA is TGCGCCAGCAGCTTGGGGGTACAGGGCACCAATCAGCCCCAGCATTTT.

This clone was detected only a few times. The chain employs TRBV11-2 and TRBJ2-7; 7 bases agree with TRBD1. The ends lost 5 bases at V and 5 bases at J; junction bases unmatched: 15. The germline V gene has CDR1 SGHAT and CDR2 FQNNGV. The CDR3 has 16 residues. The CDR3, as DNA: TGTGCCAGCAGCCCTTTCGGACAGGAAAGGGCTCACGAGCAGTACTTC. This codes for CASSPFGQERAHEQYF. The whole variable domain, remainder taken from reference TRBV11-2 and TRBJ2-7, is EAGVAQSPRYKIIEKRQSVAFWCNPISGHATLYWYQQILGQGPKLLIQFQNNGVVDDSQLPKDRFSAERLKGVDSTLKIQPAKLEDSAVYLCASSPFGQERAHEQYFGPGTRLTVT.

The chain carries TRBV5-1 and TRBJ2-5; perhaps TRBD1 as D (5 bases). Germline loops: CDR1 SGHRS, CDR2 YFSETQ. CDR3 length: 11 residues. V lost 2 bases, J lost 7 bases, and 6 bases lay in between. Here the CDR3 DNA reads TGCGCCAGCAGCTTCCAGGGGACCCAGTACTTC. The encoded protein is CASSFQGTQYF.

The genes are TRBV5-1 and TRBJ2-5; 9 bases fit TRBD2. CDR3 size: 16 residues. The junction had 7 bases not matched to a gene; V was cut back by 3 bases and J by 1 base. Germline values: CDR1 SGHRS, CDR2 YFSETQ. The CDR3 loop is CASSSLAGVIQETQYF. The CDR3 region has the DNA TGCGCCAGCAGCTCCTTAGCGGGAGTTATCCAAGAGACCCAGTACTTC. Full variable domain (rest looked up from reference TRBV5-1 and TRBJ2-5): KAGVTQTPRYLIKTRGQQVTLSCSPISGHRSVSWYQQTPGQGLQFLFEYFSETQRNKGNFPGRFSGRQFSNSRSEMNVSTLELGDSALYLCASSSLAGVIQETQYFGPGTRLLVL.